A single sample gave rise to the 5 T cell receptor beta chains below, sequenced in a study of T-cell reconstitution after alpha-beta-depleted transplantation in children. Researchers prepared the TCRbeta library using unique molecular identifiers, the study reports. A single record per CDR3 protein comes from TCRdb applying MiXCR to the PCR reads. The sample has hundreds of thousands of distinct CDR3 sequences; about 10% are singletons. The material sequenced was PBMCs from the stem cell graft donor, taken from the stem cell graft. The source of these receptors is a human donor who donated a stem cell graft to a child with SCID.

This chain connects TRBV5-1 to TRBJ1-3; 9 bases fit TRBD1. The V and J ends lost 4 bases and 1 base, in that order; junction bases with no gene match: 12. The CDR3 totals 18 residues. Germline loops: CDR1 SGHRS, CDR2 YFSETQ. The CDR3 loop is CASSQYGTGKVSGNTIYF. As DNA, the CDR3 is TGCGCCAGCAGCCAATATGGGACAGGGAAAGTGTCTGGAAACACCATATATTTT.

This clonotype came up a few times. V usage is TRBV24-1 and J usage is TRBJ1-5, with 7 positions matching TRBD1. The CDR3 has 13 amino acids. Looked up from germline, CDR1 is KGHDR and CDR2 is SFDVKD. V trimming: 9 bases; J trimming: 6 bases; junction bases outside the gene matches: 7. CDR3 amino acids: CATSETGFQPQHF. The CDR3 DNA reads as TGTGCCACCTCCGAGACAGGGTTTCAGCCCCAGCATTTT.

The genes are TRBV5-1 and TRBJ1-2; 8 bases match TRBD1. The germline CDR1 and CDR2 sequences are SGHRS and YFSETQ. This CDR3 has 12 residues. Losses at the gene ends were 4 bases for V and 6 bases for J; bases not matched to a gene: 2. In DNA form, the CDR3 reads TGCGCCAGCAGCGCGACAGGGGATGGCTACACCTTC. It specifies CASSATGDGYTF. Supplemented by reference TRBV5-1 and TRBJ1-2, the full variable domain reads KAGVTQTPRYLIKTRGQQVTLSCSPISGHRSVSWYQQTPGQGLQFLFEYFSETQRNKGNFPGRFSGRQFSNSRSEMNVSTLELGDSALYLCASSATGDGYTFGSGTRLTVV.

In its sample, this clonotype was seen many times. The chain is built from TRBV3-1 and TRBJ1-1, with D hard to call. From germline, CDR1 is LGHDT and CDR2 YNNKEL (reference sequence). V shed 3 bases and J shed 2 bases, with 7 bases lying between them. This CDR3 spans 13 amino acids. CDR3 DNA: TGTGCCAGCAGCCAGCTTCGAAACACTGAAGCTTTCTTT. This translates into CASSQLRNTEAFF.

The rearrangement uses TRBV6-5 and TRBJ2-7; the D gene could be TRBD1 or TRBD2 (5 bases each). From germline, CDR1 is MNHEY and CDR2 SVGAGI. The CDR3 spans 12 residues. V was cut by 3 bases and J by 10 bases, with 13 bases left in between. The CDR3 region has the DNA TGTGCCAGCAGTTATTTCTTAAGGGACCAGTACTTC. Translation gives CASSYFLRDQYF.